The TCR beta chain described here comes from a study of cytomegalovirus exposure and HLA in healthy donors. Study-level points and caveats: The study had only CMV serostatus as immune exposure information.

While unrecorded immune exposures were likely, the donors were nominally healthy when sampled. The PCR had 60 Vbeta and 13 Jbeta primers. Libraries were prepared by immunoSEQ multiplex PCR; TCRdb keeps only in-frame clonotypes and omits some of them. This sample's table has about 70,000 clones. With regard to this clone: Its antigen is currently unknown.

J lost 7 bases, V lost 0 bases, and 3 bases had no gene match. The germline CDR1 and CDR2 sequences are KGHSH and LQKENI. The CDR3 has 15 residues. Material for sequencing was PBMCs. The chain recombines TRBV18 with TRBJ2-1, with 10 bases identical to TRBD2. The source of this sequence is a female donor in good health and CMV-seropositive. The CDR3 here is CASSPPGLAMNEQFF. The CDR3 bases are TGTGCCAGCTCACCACCGGGACTAGCGATGAATGAGCAGTTCTTC.